One sample yielded the 25 T cell receptor beta chains listed below, sequenced in a study of T cell responses to AZD1222 COVID-19 vaccine. TCRdb's table, derived via immunoSEQ multiplex PCR, lists solely in-frame clones and lacks some. Here the sample spans roughly 43,000 clones, around four fifths being singletons. The starting material was peripheral blood, obtained 28 days after the second dose of the MenACWY control vaccine. The origin of the receptors is an adult who received the MenACWY meningococcal vaccine as a control.

The chain combines TRBV24-1 with TRBJ2-2, with 9 bases fitting TRBD1. Germline loops: CDR1 KGHDR, CDR2 SFDVKD. V dropped 3 bases and J dropped 5; count of bases not matched to a gene: 6. The CDR3 extends over 16 amino acids. CDR3 residues: CATSDPETGGTGELFF. The DNA for the CDR3 is TGTGCCACCAGTGATCCGGAGACAGGGGGAACCGGGGAGCTGTTTTTT.

The rearrangement uses TRBV28 and TRBJ2-7; 10 nucleotides agree with TRBD2. The junction had 17 bases not matched to a gene; V was cut back by 6 bases and J by 0 bases. There are 19 residues in the CDR3. CDR1 MDHEN and CDR2 SYDVKM come from the germline V gene. The CDR3 region is CASRPQGLSGRTSSYEQYF. CDR3 nucleotide sequence: TGTGCCAGCAGACCTCAAGGGCTTAGCGGGAGGACCAGCTCCTACGAGCAGTACTTC.

This sequence joins TRBV27 and TRBJ2-7, with TRBD1 identical over 9 bases. The CDR3 runs 15 residues. Germline CDR1 and CDR2: MNHEY and SMNVEV (reference sequence). Germline trimming cut 3 bases from V and 6 bases from J; bases unmatched to any gene: 9. Here the CDR3 DNA reads TGTGCCAGCAGTTTGGTCGGACAGGGGCCCTTCGAGCAGTACGTC. It translates to CASSLVGQGPFEQYV.

This sequence joins TRBV5-6 and TRBJ1-1; 8 bases fit TRBD1. The CDR3 has 16 residues. The ends lost 0 bases at V and 3 bases at J; junction bases unmatched: 7. Germline lookup yields CDR1 SGHDT and CDR2 YYEEEE. CDR3 protein: CASSLEQGAGDTEAFF. CDR3 DNA sequence: TGTGCCAGCAGCTTGGAGCAGGGGGCCGGGGACACTGAAGCTTTCTTT.

The CDR3 sequence: CASSQDRGRQGFPTFSGNTIYF. The CDR3 nucleotides read TGTGCCAGCAGCCAAGATCGCGGTCGACAGGGGTTCCCAACCTTCTCTGGAAACACCATATATTTT. The gene calls are TRBV14 and TRBJ1-3; the match to TRBD1 covers 8 bases. Germline CDR1 SGHDN, CDR2 FVKESK. V shed 0 bases, J shed 0 bases, and the junction held 19 bases outside the gene matches. The CDR3 covers 22 residues.

The CDR3 protein is CASSYHRRSDSGNTIYF. DNA for the CDR3: TGTGCCAGCAGTTACCACCGGCGAAGCGACTCTGGAAACACCATATATTTT. This chain connects TRBV6-2 or TRBV6-3 to TRBJ1-3; unclear D gene. Germline V CDR1 and CDR2: MNHEY, SVGEGT. The CDR3 covers 17 residues. The V end lost 2 bases, the J end lost 0 bases, and 14 bases lay between the germline ends.

This sequence joins TRBV19 and TRBJ2-2, with 13 bases that match TRBD2. This CDR3 region has 17 residues. Trimming at V came to 4 bases and at J to 7 bases, leaving 9 bases not matched to a gene. Germline V gene sequence: CDR1 LNHDA, CDR2 SQIVND (reference sequence). DNA for the CDR3: TGTGCCAGTAGTAGAAGAAAGACTAGCGGGGGGATCGGGGAGCTGTTTTTT. This gives the protein CASSRRKTSGGIGELFF.

The chain carries TRBV7-2 and TRBJ2-1, with 8 bases fitting TRBD1. V gave up 6 bases and J gave up 4 bases; unmatched junction bases: 5. There are 14 residues in the CDR3. CDR1 and CDR2 (germline): SGHTA, FQGNSA. The DNA of the CDR3 is TGTGCCAGCAGTAGGACAGGGCCTTACAATGAGCAGTTCTTC. This encodes CASSRTGPYNEQFF.

J is TRBJ1-1 and V is TRBV5-1; a possible D gene is TRBD1 (6 bases). Germline V CDR1 and CDR2: SGHRS, YFSETQ. This CDR3 has 13 amino acids. The V end lost 4 bases, the J end lost 11 bases, and 18 bases lay between the germline ends. The CDR3 loop is CASSQNREAGAFF. The CDR3 DNA follows: TGCGCCAGCAGCCAAAACAGGGAGGCCGGGGCTTTCTTT.

The V gene is TRBV12-3 or TRBV12-4, the J gene TRBJ1-2; D not resolved. This CDR3 spans 13 amino acids. The germline V and J ends were trimmed by 8 bases and 4 bases, with 14 bases remaining between them. This CDR3 is CASSEDRRYGYTF. CDR3 DNA sequence: TGTGCCAGCTCCGAGGACCGTCGCTATGGCTACACCTTC.

The rearrangement joins TRBV2 to TRBJ1-5; 8 bases match TRBD1. Trimming took 1 base from V and 7 from J; bases not matched to a gene: 6. Germline CDR1 SNHLY, CDR2 FYNNEI. The CDR3 sequence is 15 residues long. CDR3 region: CASSEEDRVGQPQHF. The CDR3 bases are TGTGCCAGCAGTGAAGAGGACAGGGTGGGGCAGCCCCAGCATTTT.

The V and J genes are TRBV19 and TRBJ1-4; 11 positions agree with TRBD1. Germline CDR1 LNHDA, CDR2 SQIVND (reference sequence). The CDR3 spans 19 residues. J gave up 0 bases and V 5 bases, and 11 bases lay outside the gene matches. This CDR3 is CASSPRTGGLHATNEKLFF. The CDR3 nucleotides read TGTGCCAGTAGTCCTCGGACAGGGGGCCTGCATGCAACTAATGAAAAACTGTTTTTT.

J is TRBJ2-1 and V is TRBV5-4; D is unclear. Germline CDR1 SGHNT, CDR2 YYREEE (reference sequence). The CDR3 is 15 residues long. The V gene lost 1 base and the J gene lost 5 bases, with 13 bases spanning the gap. The DNA for the CDR3 is TGTGCCAGCAGCTTGAGCCCGTTGGCCCACAATGAGCAGTTCTTC. Its protein is CASSLSPLAHNEQFF.

The genes are TRBV20-1 and TRBJ2-7, with a weak D call TRBD1 (5 bases). V was trimmed by 2 bases and J by 11 bases, leaving 13 bases between them. CDR3 size: 11 residues. The germline V gene encodes CDR1 DFQATT and CDR2 SNEGSKA (reference sequence). The CDR3 nucleotides are TGCAGTGCTAGAATAGGGGATGGGGAGTACGTC. It is translated as CSARIGDGEYV.

The chain carries TRBV28 and TRBJ2-7; possible D gene TRBD1, 6 bases. The V gene lost 5 bases and the J gene lost 4 bases, with 15 bases spanning the gap. This CDR3 has 14 residues. Germline V gene lookup returns CDR1 MDHEN and CDR2 SYDVKM. The CDR3 spells CASSPLGGQYEQYF. In DNA, the CDR3 is TGTGCCAGCAGTCCCCTTGGGGGCCAGTACGAGCAGTACTTC.

The V gene is TRBV5-1, the J gene TRBJ1-1; a possible D gene is TRBD1 (5 bases). The CDR3 sequence is 13 residues long. The germline V and J ends were trimmed by 0 bases and 7 bases, with 10 bases remaining between them. Looked up from germline, CDR1 is SGHRS and CDR2 is YFSETQ. CDR3: CASSLATGFEAFF. The CDR3 DNA reads TGCGCCAGCAGCTTGGCCACAGGATTTGAAGCTTTCTTT.

The chain has TRBV5-6 and TRBJ2-7; TRBD2 agrees at 8 bases. There are 14 residues in the CDR3. V lost 4 bases and J lost 3; bases outside the gene matches: 6. Germline V lookup: CDR1 SGHDT, CDR2 YYEEEE. CDR3 DNA: TGTGCCAGCAGCAAGGGACTAGACCACTACGAGCAGTACTTC. Translation: CASSKGLDHYEQYF.

The genes are TRBV2 and TRBJ1-3; D is possibly TRBD1 (6 bases). From germline, CDR1 is SNHLY and CDR2 FYNNEI. Trimming stripped 6 bases from V and 11 bases from J, with 20 bases between. The CDR3 spans 14 residues. The CDR3 nucleotides read TGTGCCAGCAGCTTACAGGGAGCCACCCCTTCCATATATTTT. Encoded protein: CASSLQGATPSIYF.

This sequence joins TRBV27 and TRBJ2-3, with no clear D. CDR3 size: 13 residues. V lost 5 bases to trimming and J lost 3 bases, with 9 bases between them. Germline V gives CDR1 MNHEY, CDR2 SMNVEV (reference sequence). CDR3 DNA: TGTGCCAGCAGTCAAAAACCGACAGATACGCAGTATTTT. Amino acid sequence: CASSQKPTDTQYF.

This chain connects TRBV25-1 to TRBJ1-4; no clear D. The germline CDR1 and CDR2 sequences are MGHDK and SYGVNS. The ends were cut back, 5 bases at V and 0 bases at J, with 13 bases in the middle. CDR3 length equals 16 residues. As DNA, the CDR3 is TGTGCCAGCAGTACACAAGGCGACACAACTAATGAAAAACTGTTTTTT. Protein sequence: CASSTQGDTTNEKLFF.

V gene TRBV2 combines with J gene TRBJ2-3, with 9 bases fitting TRBD2. V gave up 7 bases and J gave up 3 bases; unmatched junction bases: 2. This CDR3 comprises 13 residues. Germline V gene lookup returns CDR1 SNHLY and CDR2 FYNNEI. Here the CDR3 reads CASISGGTDTQYF. CDR3 DNA sequence: TGTGCCAGCATCAGCGGGGGGACAGATACGCAGTATTTT.

This clone appeared a few times. The chain recombines TRBV2 with TRBJ1-2; no clear D. The V and J ends lost 9 bases and 5 bases respectively, with 19 bases between them. This CDR3 is 14 amino acids long. Germline V gene sequence: CDR1 SNHLY, CDR2 FYNNEI. The chain's CDR3 is CASSVSRQLYGYTF. Written as DNA, the CDR3 is TGTGCCAGTTCAGTCTCCAGGCAGCTTTATGGCTACACCTTC.

This sequence joins TRBV29-1 and TRBJ2-7; possible D gene TRBD1, 6 bases. This CDR3 spans 12 amino acids. CDR1 is SQVTM and CDR2 is ANQGSEA in the germline V gene. V was clipped by 4 bases and J by 5 bases, with 12 bases between them. This chain's CDR3 is CSVVQGINEQYF. The CDR3 nucleotides are TGCAGCGTTGTGCAGGGGATTAACGAGCAGTACTTC.

The chain joins TRBV6-5 to TRBJ1-4; D possibly corresponds to TRBD1 (6 bases). Trimming removed 8 bases from V and 8 bases from J, with 21 bases in between. The CDR3 is made up of 15 amino acids. The germline gives CDR1 MNHEY, CDR2 SVGAGI. The CDR3 coding sequence is TGTGCCAGCTCCCCCCGCCCGGGGGCGCGGGAAAAACTGTTTTTT. Amino acids: CASSPRPGAREKLFF.

The chain employs TRBV27 and TRBJ2-7; D uncertain. CDR3 size: 12 residues. CDR1 MNHEY and CDR2 SMNVEV come from the germline V gene (reference sequence). Trimming removed 9 bases from V and 2 bases from J, with 11 bases in between. The CDR3 nucleotides read TGTGCCAGTACCACCACCCCCTACGAGCAGTACTTC. It is translated as CASTTTPYEQYF.